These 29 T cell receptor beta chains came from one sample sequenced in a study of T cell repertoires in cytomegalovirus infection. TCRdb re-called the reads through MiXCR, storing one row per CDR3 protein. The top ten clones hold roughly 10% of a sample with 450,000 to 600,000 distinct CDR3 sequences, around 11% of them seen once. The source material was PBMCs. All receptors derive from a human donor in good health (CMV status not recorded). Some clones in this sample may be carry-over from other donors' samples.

This chain's CDR3 is CASRTFSRSGTEAFF. The CDR3 region has the DNA TGTGCCAGCAGAACTTTTTCCCGGTCGGGCACTGAAGCTTTCTTT. This chain joins TRBV12-3 or TRBV12-4 and TRBJ1-1; D is undetermined. V was pared by 6 bases and J by 4 bases, with 18 bases between. The CDR3 consists of 15 residues.

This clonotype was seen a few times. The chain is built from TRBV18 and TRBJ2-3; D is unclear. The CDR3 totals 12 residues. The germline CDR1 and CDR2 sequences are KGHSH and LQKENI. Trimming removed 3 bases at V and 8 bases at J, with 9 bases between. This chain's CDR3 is CASSPESATQYF. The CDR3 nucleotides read TGTGCCAGCTCACCGGAGTCGGCTACGCAGTATTTT.

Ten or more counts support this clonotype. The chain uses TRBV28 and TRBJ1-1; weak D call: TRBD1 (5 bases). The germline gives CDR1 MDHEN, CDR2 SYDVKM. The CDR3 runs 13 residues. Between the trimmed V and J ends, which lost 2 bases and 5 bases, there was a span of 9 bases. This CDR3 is CASSLEAGTEAFF. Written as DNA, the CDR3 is TGTGCCAGCAGTTTAGAGGCAGGGACTGAAGCTTTCTTT.

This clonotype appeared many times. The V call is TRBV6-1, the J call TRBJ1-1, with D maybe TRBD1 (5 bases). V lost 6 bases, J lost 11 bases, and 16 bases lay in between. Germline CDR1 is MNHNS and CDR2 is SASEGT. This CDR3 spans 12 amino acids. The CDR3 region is CASSEPGGSAFF. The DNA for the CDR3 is TGTGCCAGCAGCGAGCCCGGGGGTTCGGCTTTCTTT.

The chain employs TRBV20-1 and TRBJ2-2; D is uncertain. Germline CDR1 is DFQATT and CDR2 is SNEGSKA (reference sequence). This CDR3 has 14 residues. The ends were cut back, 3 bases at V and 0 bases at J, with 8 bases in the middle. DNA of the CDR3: TGCAGTGCTAGCCCAAACGCGAACACCGGGGAGCTGTTTTTT. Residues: CSASPNANTGELFF.

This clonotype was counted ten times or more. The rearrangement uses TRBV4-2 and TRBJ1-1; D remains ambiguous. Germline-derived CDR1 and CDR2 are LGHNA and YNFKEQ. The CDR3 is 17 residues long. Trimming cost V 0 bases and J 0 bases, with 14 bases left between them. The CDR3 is CASSQEGSRRMNTEAFF. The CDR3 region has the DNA TGTGCCAGCAGCCAAGAGGGAAGCAGGAGAATGAACACTGAAGCTTTCTTT.

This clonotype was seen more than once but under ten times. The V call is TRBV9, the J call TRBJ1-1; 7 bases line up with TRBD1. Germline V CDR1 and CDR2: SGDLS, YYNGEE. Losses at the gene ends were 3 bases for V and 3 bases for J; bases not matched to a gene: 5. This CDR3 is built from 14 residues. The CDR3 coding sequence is TGTGCCAGCAGCGCGACAGGGACGGACACTGAAGCTTTCTTT. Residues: CASSATGTDTEAFF.

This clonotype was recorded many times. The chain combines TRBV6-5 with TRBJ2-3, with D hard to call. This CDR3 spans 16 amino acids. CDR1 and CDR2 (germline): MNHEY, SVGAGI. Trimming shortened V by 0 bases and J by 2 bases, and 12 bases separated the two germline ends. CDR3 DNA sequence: TGTGCCAGCAGTTACTCTGGCACTTACTCCACAGATACGCAGTATTTT. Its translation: CASSYSGTYSTDTQYF.

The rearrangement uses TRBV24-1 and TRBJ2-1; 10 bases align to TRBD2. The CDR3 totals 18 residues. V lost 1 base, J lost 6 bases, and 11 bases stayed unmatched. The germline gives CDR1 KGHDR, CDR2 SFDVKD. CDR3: CATSDFSGSGRAINEQFF. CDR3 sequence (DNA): TGTGCCACCAGTGATTTTTCCGGGAGCGGGAGGGCCATCAATGAGCAGTTCTTC.

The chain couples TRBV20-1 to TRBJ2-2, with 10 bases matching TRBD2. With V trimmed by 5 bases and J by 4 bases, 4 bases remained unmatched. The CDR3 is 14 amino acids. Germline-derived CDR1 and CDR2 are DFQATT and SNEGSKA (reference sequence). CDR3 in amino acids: CSAAGLARTGELFF. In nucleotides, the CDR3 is TGCAGTGCTGCGGGACTAGCGCGCACCGGGGAGCTGTTTTTT.

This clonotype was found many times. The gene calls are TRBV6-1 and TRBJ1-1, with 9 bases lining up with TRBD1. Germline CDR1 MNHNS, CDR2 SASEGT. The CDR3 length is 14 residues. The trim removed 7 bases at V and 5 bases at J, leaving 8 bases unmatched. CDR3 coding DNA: TGTGCCAGCACTAACAGGGGGCGCGGGACTGAAGCTTTCTTT. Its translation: CASTNRGRGTEAFF.

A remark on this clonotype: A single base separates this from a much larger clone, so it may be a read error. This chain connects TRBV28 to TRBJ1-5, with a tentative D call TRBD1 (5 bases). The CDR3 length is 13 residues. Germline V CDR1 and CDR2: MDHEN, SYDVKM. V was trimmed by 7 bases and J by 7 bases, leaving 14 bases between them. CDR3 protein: CASTVRGPQPQHF. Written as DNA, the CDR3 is TGTGCCAGCACTGTGAGGGGTCCCCAGCCCCAGCATTTT.

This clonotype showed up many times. CDR3 bases: TGTGCCAGCAGCTTATGGGGAGCCAAAAACATTCAGTACTTC. This encodes CASSLWGAKNIQYF. This chain links TRBV5-5 with TRBJ2-4, with unresolved D. The V end was cut by 2 bases, the J end by 0 bases, with 6 bases between. CDR1 is SGHKS and CDR2 is YYEKEE in the germline V gene (reference sequence). This CDR3 contains 14 residues.

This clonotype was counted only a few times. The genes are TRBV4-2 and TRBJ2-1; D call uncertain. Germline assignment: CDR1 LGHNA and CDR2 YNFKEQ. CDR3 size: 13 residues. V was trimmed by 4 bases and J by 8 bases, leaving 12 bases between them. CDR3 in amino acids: CASSLGLRDEQFF. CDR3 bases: TGTGCCAGCAGCCTAGGTCTTCGAGATGAGCAGTTCTTC.

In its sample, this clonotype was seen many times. In nucleotides, the CDR3 is TGTGCCAGCAGTGTACAGGGGTCCTACAATGAGCAGTTCTTC. Encoded protein: CASSVQGSYNEQFF. The genes are TRBV12-3 or TRBV12-4 and TRBJ2-1; TRBD1 aligns across 7 bases. There are 14 residues in the CDR3. Trimming took 5 bases from V and 1 from J; bases not matched to a gene: 2.

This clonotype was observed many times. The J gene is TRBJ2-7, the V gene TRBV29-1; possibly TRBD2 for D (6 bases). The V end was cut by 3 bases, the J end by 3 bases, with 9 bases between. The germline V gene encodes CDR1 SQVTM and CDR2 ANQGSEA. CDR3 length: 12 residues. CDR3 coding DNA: TGCAGCGTTGATGGGACTGGCTACGAGCAGTACTTC. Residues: CSVDGTGYEQYF.

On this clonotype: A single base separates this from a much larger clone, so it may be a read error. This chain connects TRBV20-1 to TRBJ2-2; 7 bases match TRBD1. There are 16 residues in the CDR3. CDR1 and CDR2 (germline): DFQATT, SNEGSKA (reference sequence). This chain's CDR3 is CSARDSRTGYTGDLFF. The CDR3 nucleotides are TGCAGTGCTAGAGATTCCAGGACAGGTTACACCGGGGATCTGTTTTTT.

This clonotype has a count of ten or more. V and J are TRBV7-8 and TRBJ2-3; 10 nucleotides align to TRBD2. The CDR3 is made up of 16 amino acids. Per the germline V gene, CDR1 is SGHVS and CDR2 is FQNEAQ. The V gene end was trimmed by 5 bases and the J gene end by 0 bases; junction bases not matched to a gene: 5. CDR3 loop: CASSPRTSGSTDTQYF. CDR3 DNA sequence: TGTGCCAGCAGCCCCAGGACTAGCGGTAGCACAGATACGCAGTATTTT.

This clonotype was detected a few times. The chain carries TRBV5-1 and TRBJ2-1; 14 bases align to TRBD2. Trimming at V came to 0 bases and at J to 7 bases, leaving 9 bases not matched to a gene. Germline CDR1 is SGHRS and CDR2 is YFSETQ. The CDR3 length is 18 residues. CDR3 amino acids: CASSLGLRTSGRRNEQFF. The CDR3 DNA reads TGCGCCAGCAGCTTGGGTCTTAGGACTAGCGGGAGGAGGAATGAGCAGTTCTTC. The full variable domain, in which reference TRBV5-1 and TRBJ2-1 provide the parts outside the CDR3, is KAGVTQTPRYLIKTRGQQVTLSCSPISGHRSVSWYQQTPGQGLQFLFEYFSETQRNKGNFPGRFSGRQFSNSRSEMNVSTLELGDSALYLCASSLGLRTSGRRNEQFFGPGTRLTVL.

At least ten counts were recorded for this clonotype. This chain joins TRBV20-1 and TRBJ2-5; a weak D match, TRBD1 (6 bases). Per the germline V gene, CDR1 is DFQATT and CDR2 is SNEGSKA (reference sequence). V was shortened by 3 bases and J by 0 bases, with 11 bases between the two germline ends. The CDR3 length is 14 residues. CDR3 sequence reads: CSASWAGDQETQYF. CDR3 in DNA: TGCAGTGCTAGTTGGGCAGGGGACCAAGAGACCCAGTACTTC.

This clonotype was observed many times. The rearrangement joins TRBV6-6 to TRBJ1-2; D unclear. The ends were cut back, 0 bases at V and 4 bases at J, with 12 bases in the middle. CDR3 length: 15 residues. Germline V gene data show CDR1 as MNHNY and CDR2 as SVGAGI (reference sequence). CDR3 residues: CASSYSATATYGYTF. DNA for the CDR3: TGTGCCAGCAGTTACTCGGCTACAGCCACCTATGGCTACACCTTC.

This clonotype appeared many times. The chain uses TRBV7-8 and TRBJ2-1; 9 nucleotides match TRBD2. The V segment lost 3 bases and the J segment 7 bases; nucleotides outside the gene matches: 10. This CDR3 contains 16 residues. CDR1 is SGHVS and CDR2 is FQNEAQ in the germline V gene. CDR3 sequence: CASSFSSGRSGNEQFF. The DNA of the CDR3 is TGTGCCAGCAGCTTCAGTAGCGGGAGATCTGGTAATGAGCAGTTCTTC.

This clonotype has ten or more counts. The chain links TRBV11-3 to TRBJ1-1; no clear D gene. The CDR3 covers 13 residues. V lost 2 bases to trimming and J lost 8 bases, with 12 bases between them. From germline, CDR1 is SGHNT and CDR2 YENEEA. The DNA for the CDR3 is TGTGCCAGCAGCTTAACCGGGAGCTTCGAAGCTTTCTTT. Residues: CASSLTGSFEAFF.

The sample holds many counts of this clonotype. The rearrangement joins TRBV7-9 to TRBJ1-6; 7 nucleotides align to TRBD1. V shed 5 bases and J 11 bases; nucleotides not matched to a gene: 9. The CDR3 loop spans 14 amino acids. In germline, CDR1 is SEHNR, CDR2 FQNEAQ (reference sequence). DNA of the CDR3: TGTGCCAGCAGCCTAGGGGGCGCTTGGACACCCCTCCACTTT. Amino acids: CASSLGGAWTPLHF.

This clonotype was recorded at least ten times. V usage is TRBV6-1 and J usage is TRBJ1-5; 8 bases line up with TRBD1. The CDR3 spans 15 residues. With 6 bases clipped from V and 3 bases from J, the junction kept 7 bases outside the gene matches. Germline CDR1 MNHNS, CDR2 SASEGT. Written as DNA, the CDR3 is TGTGCCAGCAGCAGGGACAGGATCCCCAATCAGCCCCAGCATTTT. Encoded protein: CASSRDRIPNQPQHF.

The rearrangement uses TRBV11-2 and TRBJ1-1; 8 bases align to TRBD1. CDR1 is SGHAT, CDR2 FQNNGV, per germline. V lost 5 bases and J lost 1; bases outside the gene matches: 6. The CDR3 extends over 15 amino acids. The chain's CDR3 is CASSRRQGKNTEAFF. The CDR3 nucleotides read TGTGCCAGCAGCCGCCGACAGGGGAAGAACACTGAAGCTTTCTTT.

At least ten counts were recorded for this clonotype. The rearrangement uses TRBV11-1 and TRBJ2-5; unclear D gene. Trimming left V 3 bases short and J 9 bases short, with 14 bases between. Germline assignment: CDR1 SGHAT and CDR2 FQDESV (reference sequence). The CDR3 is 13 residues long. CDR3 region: CASSFRPPEPQYF. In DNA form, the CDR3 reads TGTGCCAGCAGCTTCCGCCCCCCGGAGCCCCAGTACTTC.

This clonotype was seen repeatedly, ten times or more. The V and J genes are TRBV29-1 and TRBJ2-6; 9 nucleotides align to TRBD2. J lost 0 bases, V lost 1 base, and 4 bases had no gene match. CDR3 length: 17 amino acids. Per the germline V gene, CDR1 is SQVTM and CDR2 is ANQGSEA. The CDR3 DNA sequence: TGCAGCGTTGAAGGAGCGGGGGGCCCCTCTGGGGCCAACGTCCTGACTTTC. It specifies CSVEGAGGPSGANVLTF.

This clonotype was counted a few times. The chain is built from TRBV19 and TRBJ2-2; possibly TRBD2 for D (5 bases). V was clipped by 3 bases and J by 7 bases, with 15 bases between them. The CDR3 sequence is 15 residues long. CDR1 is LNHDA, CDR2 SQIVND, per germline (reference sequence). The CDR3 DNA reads TGTGCCAGTAGTATCGGGGAGCCTTGGTTCGGGGAGCTGTTTTTT. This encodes CASSIGEPWFGELFF.